Reported below is one TCR beta chain. Its antigen remains unknown. The CDR3 loop spans 16 amino acids. V lost 4 bases and J lost 3; bases outside the gene matches: 7. From germline, CDR1 is DFQATT and CDR2 SNEGSKA (reference sequence). The Oncomine TCR Beta short-read assay was applied to DNA of cultured CD4+ T cells. TCRdb reanalysed the PCR reads using MiXCR and keeps one entry per CDR3 protein. The repertoire holds some 10,000 distinct CDR3 sequences, less than 40% seen once, with 7.5% to 9% in the top ten. Treatment in this sample: approximately 9-day PBMC culture with coronavirus spike peptide pools or control peptides (ViraFEST assay). Following expansion of antigen-specific T cells with peptide pools, ViraFEST then sequenced TCRs. This entry comes from a study of vaccination and CD4 T cells after COVID-19. Study at large: The cells in question were stimulated using overlapping spike peptides derived from SARS-CoV-2, HCoV-NL63, HCoV-OC43 and HCoV-229E. Study results and limitations: Spike mono-reactivity was evident in 304 of the 307 vaccine-specific clones derived from convalescent patients.

Material: CD4+ T cells from blood, cultured in vitro. The receptor's source is a human donor who had recovered from COVID-19. The V gene is TRBV20-1, the J gene TRBJ1-6, with TRBD1 matching over 9 bases. CDR3 in DNA: TGCAGTGCTACTACACAGGGGGCGGTCTATAATTCACCCCTCCACTTT. It codes for CSATTQGAVYNSPLHF.